The entry below describes one TCR beta chain. What it recognizes is unknown. The junction shows a germline mismatch at one end, possibly a read error. The CDR3 contains 14 residues. From germline, CDR1 is SEHNR and CDR2 FQNEAQ (reference sequence). This specimen belongs to a study of siplizumab effects on memory and regulatory T cells. TCRdb's copy holds only in-frame clones and misses some; the assay was immunoSEQ multiplex PCR. Among over 95,000 clones listed, about 94% were seen once. Study-level results: There appeared to be greater diversity in naive T cells than in memory cells, and naive T cells seemed major contributors to the alloresponse. Most alloreactive clones went unmapped to unstimulated subsets; only a minor fraction mapped.

The sequenced material came from non-Treg CD4+ T cells sorted from blood. The clonotype was recovered from a human donor in good health. The rearrangement joins TRBV7-9 to TRBJ2-1; D may be TRBD1 (5 bases). The CDR3 DNA is TGTGCCAGCAACTTAAAGGGGCCCTACAATGAGCAGTTCTTC. This encodes CASNLKGPYNEQFF. Together with reference TRBV7-9 and TRBJ2-1, the CDR3 gives the full variable domain: DTGVSQNPRHKITKRGQNVTFRCDPISEHNRLYWYRQTLGQGPEFLTYFQNEAQLEKSRLLSDRFSAERPKGSFSTLEIQRTEQGDSAMYLCASNLKGPYNEQFFGPGTRLTVL.